The next 21 T cell receptor beta chains were all read from a single sample in a study of T cell responses to AZD1222 COVID-19 vaccine. TCRdb's table, derived via immunoSEQ multiplex PCR, lists solely in-frame clones and lacks some. The sample includes roughly 140,000 clones, 90% to 95% of them seen just once. This sample comprised peripheral blood, obtained on day 0 of AZD1222 vaccination. These TCRs come from an adult in good health.

The CDR3: CATSRTGPKDEQFF. The CDR3 DNA reads as TGTGCCACCTCCAGAACAGGGCCTAAGGATGAGCAGTTCTTC. The genes are TRBV24-1 and TRBJ2-1; TRBD1 might be the D (6 bases). The CDR3 totals 14 residues. Germline CDR1 and CDR2: KGHDR and SFDVKD. V lost 9 bases to trimming and J lost 8 bases, with 19 bases between them.

The chain joins TRBV11-2 to TRBJ2-1; D uncertain. Trimming took 4 bases from V and 0 from J, leaving 10 bases between them. The V gene's germline CDR1 is SGHAT and CDR2 FQNNGV. CDR3 size: 15 residues. The CDR3 reads CASSSFSSSYNEQFF. In DNA, the CDR3 is TGTGCCAGCAGCTCCTTCTCGAGCTCCTACAATGAGCAGTTCTTC.

The rearrangement links TRBV4-1 to TRBJ2-7, with 9 bases aligning to TRBD1. CDR3 length: 17 residues. CDR1 MGHRA and CDR2 YSYEKL come from the germline V gene. V was pared by 3 bases and J by 6 bases, with 15 bases of the junction left unmatched. CDR3 in amino acids: CASSHGPDRGQGSEQYF. The CDR3 DNA sequence: TGCGCCAGCAGCCACGGACCGGACAGGGGTCAGGGAAGCGAGCAGTACTTC.

The V and J genes are TRBV2 and TRBJ1-3; no clear D. CDR1 is SNHLY and CDR2 is FYNNEI in the germline V gene. The CDR3 contains 13 residues. Trimming took off 6 bases at V and 1 base at J, with 7 bases between the two ends. The chain's CDR3 is CASRHTSGNTIYF. CDR3 nucleotide sequence: TGTGCCAGCAGGCACACATCTGGAAACACCATATATTTT.

The gene calls are TRBV6-2 or TRBV6-3 and TRBJ2-3; D may be TRBD2 (6 bases). V lost 4 bases and J lost 1, with 15 bases in between. There are 16 residues in the CDR3. The germline V gene encodes CDR1 MNHEY and CDR2 SVGEGT. The CDR3 loop reads CASSSLLGGRTDTQYF. CDR3 sequence (DNA): TGTGCCAGCAGTTCCCTTCTTGGAGGGCGCACAGATACGCAGTATTTT.

J is TRBJ1-2 and V is TRBV6-5; D is perhaps TRBD1 (6 bases). The V and J ends lost 2 bases and 4 bases respectively, with 17 bases between them. The CDR3 is 16 residues long. The germline V gene encodes CDR1 MNHEY and CDR2 SVGAGI. For the CDR3, the DNA is TGTGCCAGCAGTTACCGCCCACAGGGCACAATCTATGGCTACACCTTC. Translated: CASSYRPQGTIYGYTF.

The chain couples TRBV7-9 to TRBJ1-2, with 7 bases that match TRBD1. Unmatched junction bases numbered 5, after V lost 3 bases and J lost 4 bases. Per the germline V gene, CDR1 is SEHNR and CDR2 is FQNEAQ (reference sequence). This CDR3 has 14 residues. CDR3 nucleotides: TGTGCCAGCAGCTTCGGAGGGGGCATCTATGGCTACACCTTC. This sequence encodes CASSFGGGIYGYTF. Variable domain in full (rest from reference TRBV7-9 and TRBJ1-2): DTGVSQNPRHKITKRGQNVTFRCDPISEHNRLYWYRQTLGQGPEFLTYFQNEAQLEKSRLLSDRFSAERPKGSFSTLEIQRTEQGDSAMYLCASSFGGGIYGYTFGSGTRLTVV.

V is TRBV7-9 and J is TRBJ2-4; D is unclear. CDR1 SEHNR and CDR2 FQNEAQ come from the germline V gene (reference sequence). V was cut by 5 bases and J by 5 bases, with 7 bases left in between. The CDR3 has 12 amino acids. The CDR3, as DNA: TGTGCCAGCAGCCTGACTGAAAACATTCAGTACTTC. The encoded protein is CASSLTENIQYF.

The V and J genes are TRBV6-5 and TRBJ2-2; a possible D gene is TRBD2 (6 bases). V lost 2 bases, J lost 7 bases, and 11 bases lay in between. The CDR3 loop spans 14 amino acids. Germline-derived CDR1 and CDR2 are MNHEY and SVGAGI. The CDR3 loop reads CASSYGGEGGELFF. The CDR3 DNA follows: TGTGCCAGCAGTTACGGCGGGGAAGGCGGGGAGCTGTTTTTT.

The CDR3 loop is CASMWQGREKLFF. CDR3 nucleotide sequence: TGTGCCAGCATGTGGCAGGGGCGTGAAAAACTGTTTTTT. This chain connects TRBV28 to TRBJ1-4, with D perhaps TRBD1 (6 bases). Germline V CDR1 and CDR2: MDHEN, SYDVKM. This CDR3 has 13 amino acids. V was clipped by 7 bases and J by 7 bases, with 13 bases between them.

This clone has only one observation. The genes are TRBV7-8 and TRBJ2-7, with 7 bases lining up with TRBD1. The junction had 5 bases not matched to a gene; V was cut back by 5 bases and J by 1 base. CDR3 length: 14 amino acids. Germline loops: CDR1 SGHVS, CDR2 FQNEAQ. The CDR3 bases are TGTGCCAGCAGCGTACAGGGGCTGTCCTACGAGCAGTACTTC. It yields the protein CASSVQGLSYEQYF.

This chain joins TRBV5-1 and TRBJ1-2; unclear D gene. The V and J ends lost 4 bases and 7 bases respectively, with 14 bases between them. Germline loops: CDR1 SGHRS, CDR2 YFSETQ. The CDR3 has 13 amino acids. CDR3 DNA sequence: TGCGCCAGCAGCCCACCGGGCCAGCGTGGCTACACCTTC. Its protein is CASSPPGQRGYTF.

The rearrangement links TRBV7-2 to TRBJ1-2, with 10 bases aligning to TRBD1. The ends lost 4 bases at V and 0 bases at J; junction bases unmatched: 8. The CDR3 is 17 residues long. In germline, CDR1 is SGHTA, CDR2 FQGNSA. The CDR3 protein is CASSSRQGAAANYGYTF. In DNA, the CDR3 is TGTGCCAGCAGCTCCCGACAGGGGGCGGCTGCTAACTATGGCTACACCTTC.

This clone has only one observation. This chain connects TRBV11-3 to TRBJ2-5, with D maybe TRBD1 (5 bases). Germline CDR1 is SGHNT and CDR2 is YENEEA. V lost 5 bases and J 5 bases, leaving 24 bases between the germline ends. This CDR3 region has 17 residues. The chain's CDR3 is CASSQKIRDRLMETQYF. Here the CDR3 DNA reads TGTGCCAGCAGCCAGAAAATCAGGGATAGATTGATGGAGACCCAGTACTTC.

The chain carries TRBV7-9 and TRBJ2-5; D is perhaps TRBD1 (5 bases). Trimming shortened V by 5 bases and J by 3 bases, and 10 bases separated the two germline ends. The CDR3 is 13 residues long. Germline CDR1 is SEHNR and CDR2 is FQNEAQ (reference sequence). CDR3 amino acids: CASSQQVEETQYF. The CDR3 DNA is TGTGCCAGCAGCCAACAGGTAGAAGAGACCCAGTACTTC.

Only a few counts were recorded for this clone. The chain recombines TRBV28 with TRBJ1-1, with 7 bases aligning to TRBD1. Germline V gives CDR1 MDHEN, CDR2 SYDVKM. With 9 bases clipped from V and 8 bases from J, the junction kept 12 bases outside the gene matches. CDR3 length: 13 amino acids. The CDR3 DNA is TGTGCCAGTCTTGTCCTGGGACAGACGGAAGCTTTCTTT. Translated, it gives CASLVLGQTEAFF.

This rearrangement joins TRBV5-6 to TRBJ1-5; D is undetermined. The V end was cut by 3 bases, the J end by 6 bases, with 7 bases between. This CDR3 has 12 residues. Germline CDR1 and CDR2: SGHDT and YYEEEE. CDR3 nucleotide sequence: TGTGCCAGCAGCTCAGAACGTCAGCCCCAGCATTTT. Amino acid sequence: CASSSERQPQHF.

This sequence joins TRBV5-1 and TRBJ2-7; 11 bases are shared with TRBD2. Trimming cost V 5 bases and J 4 bases; bases outside gene matches: 14. CDR1 SGHRS and CDR2 YFSETQ come from the germline V gene. The CDR3 covers 17 residues. The CDR3: CASSREGLAGDGYEQYF. The CDR3 DNA is TGCGCCAGCAGTCGGGAAGGACTAGCGGGCGACGGGTACGAGCAGTACTTC.

The chain employs TRBV2 and TRBJ1-1; D ambiguous. CDR1 is SNHLY and CDR2 is FYNNEI in the germline V gene. Deletions cut 4 bases from V and 7 bases from J, with 4 bases between. This CDR3 is built from 10 residues. This CDR3 reads CASSGNEAFF. CDR3 nucleotides: TGTGCCAGCAGTGGGAATGAAGCTTTCTTT.

The chain uses TRBV7-9 and TRBJ2-7; 10 nucleotides agree with TRBD2. CDR3 length equals 15 residues. The ends lost 5 bases at V and 2 bases at J; junction bases unmatched: 6. CDR1 and CDR2 (germline): SEHNR, FQNEAQ (reference sequence). CDR3 coding DNA: TGTGCCAGCAGCCCGAGGGGGACTAGCGCCTACGAGCAGTACTTC. Translation: CASSPRGTSAYEQYF.

The V call is TRBV5-4, the J call TRBJ1-6; D gene uncertain. The CDR3 contains 14 residues. The V and J ends lost 0 bases and 5 bases respectively, with 6 bases between them. Per germline, CDR1 SGHNT and CDR2 YYREEE (reference sequence). CDR3 residues: CASSLDRHNSPLHF. CDR3 bases: TGTGCCAGCAGCTTGGATCGTCATAATTCACCCCTCCACTTT.